Sequencing of this T cell receptor beta chain was carried out in a study of shared clonotypes between healthy human individuals. Trimming pared 3 bases from V and 6 bases from J, leaving 15 bases between. The CDR3 has 15 residues. Germline V gene data show CDR1 as LNHDA and CDR2 as SQIVND (reference sequence). Data came from immunoSEQ multiplex PCR; TCRdb stores just in-frame clones and leaves some out. The sample has some 2,000,000 clones, nearly 97% seen once. The chain has TRBV19 and TRBJ1-5; D not resolved. The sample was naive CD4+ T cells sorted from blood. Subset of the sample: CD45RA+ positively selected. The TCR originated in a man aged 18 to 29 in good health. In DNA form, the CDR3 reads TGTGCCAGTAGTATTGACCACACTGCGGGTCAGCCCCAGCATTTT. It encodes CASSIDHTAGQPQHF.